One TCR beta chain is described in this entry. Its antigen is unknown. TCRdb re-derived calls from the reads in MiXCR, one entry per CDR3 protein. The profile shows approximately 300,000 distinct CDR3 sequences, roughly 25% of them singletons. The sample is drawn from a study of T cell repertoires in cytomegalovirus infection. Study-wide context: It was recently identified HLA-C-restricted and well-studied HLA-B-restricted CMV epitopes that the study used. Public TCR beta signatures indicated both CMV infection and matching HLA type. Study-wide results and caveats: HLA-C-restricted CMV clonotypes gave the most frequent clonotype in two of eight donors.

The V gene lost 4 bases and the J gene lost 5 bases, with 17 bases spanning the gap. Germline CDR1 is KGHDR and CDR2 is SFDVKD. The CDR3 is made up of 16 amino acids. This TCR was recovered from a human donor in good health (CMV status not recorded). Some clones in this sample may be carry-over from other donors' samples. The specimen comprised cultured PBMCs, sampled from culture after CMV antigen stimulation. The rearrangement links TRBV24-1 to TRBJ2-1; D is tentatively TRBD1 or TRBD2 (5 bases each). This CDR3 reads CATSDLAGTTNNEQFF. CDR3 DNA sequence: TGTGCCACCAGTGACCTCGCCGGGACCACCAACAATGAGCAGTTCTTC.